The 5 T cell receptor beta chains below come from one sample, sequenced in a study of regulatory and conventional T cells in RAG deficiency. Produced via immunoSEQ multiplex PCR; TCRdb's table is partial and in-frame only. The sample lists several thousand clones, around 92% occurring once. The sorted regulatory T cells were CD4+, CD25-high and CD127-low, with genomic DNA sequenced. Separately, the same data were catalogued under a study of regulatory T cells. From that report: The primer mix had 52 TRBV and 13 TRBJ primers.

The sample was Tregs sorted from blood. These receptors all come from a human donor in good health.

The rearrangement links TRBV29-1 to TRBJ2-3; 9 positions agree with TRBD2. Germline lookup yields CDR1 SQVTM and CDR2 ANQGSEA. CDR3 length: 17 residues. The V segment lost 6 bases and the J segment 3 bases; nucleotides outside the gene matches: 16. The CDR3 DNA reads TGCAGCGTGAGTCGTATGCGGCGGGAGGGAAGGACAGATACGCAGTATTTT. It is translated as CSVSRMRREGRTDTQYF.

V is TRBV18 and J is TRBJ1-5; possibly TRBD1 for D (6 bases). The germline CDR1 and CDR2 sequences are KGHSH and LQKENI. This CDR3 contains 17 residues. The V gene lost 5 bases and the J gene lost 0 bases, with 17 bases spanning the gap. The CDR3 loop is CASSLVRGYDSNQPQHF. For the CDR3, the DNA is TGTGCCAGCTCATTGGTCAGGGGATATGATAGCAATCAGCCCCAGCATTTT. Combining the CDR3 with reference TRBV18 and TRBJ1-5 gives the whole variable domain NAGVMQNPRHLVRRRGQEARLRCSPMKGHSHVYWYRQLPEEGLKFMVYLQKENIIDESGMPKERFSAEFPKEGPSILRIQQVVRGDSAAYFCASSLVRGYDSNQPQHFGDGTRLSIL.

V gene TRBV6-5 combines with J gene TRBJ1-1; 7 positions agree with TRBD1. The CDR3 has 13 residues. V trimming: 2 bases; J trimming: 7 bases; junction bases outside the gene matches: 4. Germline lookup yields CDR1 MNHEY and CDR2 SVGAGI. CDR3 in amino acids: CASSYTGVGEAFF. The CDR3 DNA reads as TGTGCCAGCAGTTACACAGGGGTCGGTGAAGCTTTCTTT.

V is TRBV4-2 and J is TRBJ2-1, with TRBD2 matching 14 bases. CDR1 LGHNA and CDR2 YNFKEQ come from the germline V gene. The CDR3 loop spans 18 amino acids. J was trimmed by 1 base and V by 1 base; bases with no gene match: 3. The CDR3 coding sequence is TGTGCCAGCAGCCAAGGGACTAGCGGGGGGCTGTCCTACAATGAGCAGTTCTTC. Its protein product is CASSQGTSGGLSYNEQFF.

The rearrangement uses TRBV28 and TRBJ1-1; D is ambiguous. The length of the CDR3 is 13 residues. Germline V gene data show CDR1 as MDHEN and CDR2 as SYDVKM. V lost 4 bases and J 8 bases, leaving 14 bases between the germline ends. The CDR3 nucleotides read TGTGCCAGCAGTTCCCCTATTGTCTCCGAAGCTTTCTTT. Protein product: CASSSPIVSEAFF. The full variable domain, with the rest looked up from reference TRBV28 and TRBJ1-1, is DVKVTQSSRYLVKRTGEKVFLECVQDMDHENMFWYRQDPGLGLRLIYFSYDVKMKEKGDIPEGYSVSREKKERFSLILESASTNQTSMYLCASSSPIVSEAFFGQGTRLTVV.